What follows are 19 T cell receptor beta chains derived from one specimen sequenced in a study of regulatory T cells in long-lasting Graves disease. This sample's time point: newly diagnosed GD, antithyroid drugs for less than 3 months. With RNA extracted from PBMCs as input, the TCR library was made. Building of the TCR beta libraries involved iRepertoire HTBI primers and Arm-PCR of CDR3 regions. TCRdb reprocessed the multiplex PCR reads with MiXCR, giving one entry per CDR3 protein. The sample lists roughly 610,000 distinct CDR3 sequences, less than 20% seen once, with about 17% in the top ten. The same data also contributed to another study, on T cells in Graves' hyperthyroidism and ophthalmopathy.

Sequenced here: peripheral blood mononuclear cells (PBMCs), sampled at new diagnosis, from a patient treated with antithyroid drugs. Receptors originate from a woman between 25 and 40 years old with Graves disease.

Notes on this clonotype: A much larger clonotype is one base distant, so this may be a read error. This chain links TRBV12-3 or TRBV12-4 with TRBJ2-5; 11 nucleotides agree with TRBD1. The CDR3 is made up of 15 amino acids. Here the CDR3 reads CASSVLGQGGKTQCF. CDR3 bases: TGTGCCAGCAGTGTGTTGGGACAGGGGGGGAAGACCCAGTGCTTC.

This rearrangement joins TRBV5-1 to TRBJ2-3; D might be TRBD1 or TRBD2, each matching 7 bases. The J call is uncertain, as TRBJ2-5 better fits the DNA end. This CDR3 is built from 14 residues. Germline V gene data show CDR1 as SGHRS and CDR2 as YFSETQ. The CDR3: CASSPGGGGETQYF. The DNA for the CDR3 is TGCGCCAGCAGCCCAGGGGGGGGTGGAGAGACCCAGTACTTC.

Note on this clonotype: This may stem from a read error, because a much larger clone lies one nucleotide away. The chain has TRBV7-9 and TRBJ2-5; D is unclear. The germline gives CDR1 SEHNR, CDR2 FQNEAQ (reference sequence). The CDR3 length is 10 residues. For the CDR3, the DNA is TGTGCCACCGCCCAAGAGGCCCAGTACTTC. This codes for CATAQEAQYF.

This clonotype was counted a few times. The V and J genes are TRBV5-1 and TRBJ2-2; no definite D call. Trimming shortened V by 1 base and J by 2 bases, and 9 bases separated the two germline ends. The germline CDR1 and CDR2 sequences are SGHRS and YFSETQ. The CDR3 is made up of 15 amino acids. The CDR3 nucleotides are TGCGCCAGCAGCTTGACCAGGCTCAACACCGGGGAGCTGTTTTTT. Its protein product is CASSLTRLNTGELFF.

This clonotype has at least ten counts. The genes are TRBV12-5 and TRBJ2-7; D possibly corresponds to TRBD2 (8 bases). The CDR3 contains 18 residues. The germline gives CDR1 LGHNT, CDR2 FRNRAP. V was trimmed by 0 bases and J by 5 bases, leaving 23 bases between them. The CDR3 here is CASGLVQVGRGLVNEQYF. Here the CDR3 DNA reads TGTGCTAGTGGTTTGGTACAGGTCGGGAGGGGGCTGGTAAACGAGCAGTACTTC.

The sample holds a few counts of this clonotype. The V and J genes are TRBV4-1 and TRBJ1-2; D not certain. V shed 0 bases and J shed 6 bases, with 17 bases lying between them. This CDR3 is built from 16 residues. In germline, CDR1 is MGHRA, CDR2 YSYEKL. The CDR3 reads CASSQDPDFPGHGYTF. In DNA form, the CDR3 reads TGCGCCAGCAGCCAAGACCCGGACTTCCCCGGACATGGCTACACCTTC.

The chain links TRBV12-3 or TRBV12-4 to TRBJ1-3, with TRBD1 matching 9 bases. With V trimmed by 5 bases and J by 4 bases, 6 bases remained unmatched. CDR3 length: 15 amino acids. The CDR3 DNA follows: TGTGCCAGCAGTCCCACAGGGGGCTACGGAAACACCATATATTTT. This encodes CASSPTGGYGNTIYF.

As regards this clonotype: Possible read error: a much larger clone is one base away. The chain combines TRBV2 with TRBJ1-4; tentative D call: TRBD1 (5 bases). From germline, CDR1 is SNHLY and CDR2 FYNNEI. V gave up 11 bases and J gave up 8 bases, with 21 bases separating them. The CDR3 totals 14 residues. CDR3 bases: TGTGCCGGCAAGCGGGACCTAGGGGAAGAAAAACTGTTTTTT. Translated, it gives CAGKRDLGEEKLFF.

There are many counts of this clonotype. This chain links TRBV27 with TRBJ1-1, with 7 bases lining up with TRBD1. CDR1 MNHEY and CDR2 SMNVEV come from the germline V gene (reference sequence). The CDR3 has 18 amino acids. V shed 10 bases and J 1 base; nucleotides not matched to a gene: 21. CDR3 residues: CATKLISRTGDPNTEAFF. CDR3 DNA sequence: TGTGCCACCAAACTAATATCCCGAACAGGGGACCCGAACACTGAAGCTTTCTTT.

This clonotype was found a few times. V gene TRBV19 combines with J gene TRBJ2-2; no firm D call. Germline V gene lookup returns CDR1 LNHDA and CDR2 SQIVND (reference sequence). V shed 5 bases and J shed 4 bases, with 14 bases lying between them. The CDR3 spans 15 residues. CDR3 DNA sequence: TGTGCCAGTAGTGGCCCCACCAGGCCCACCGGGGAGCTGTTTTTT. It encodes CASSGPTRPTGELFF.

A remark on this clonotype: Its ends do not fully match the called genes, so a read error is possible. V gene TRBV6-1 combines with J gene TRBJ2-4; a weak D match, TRBD2 (6 bases). Germline-derived CDR1 and CDR2 are MNHNS and SASEGT. The CDR3 runs to 12 residues. The CDR3 DNA reads as TGTGCCAGCTCCTTCCTAGGGACTCGAGGCCACTTC. It encodes CASSFLGTRGHF.

This clonotype was counted at least ten times. This chain links TRBV2 with TRBJ2-7, with 9 bases identical to TRBD2. Trimming cost V 5 bases and J 0 bases; bases outside gene matches: 17. Germline CDR1 SNHLY, CDR2 FYNNEI. There are 19 residues in the CDR3. The CDR3 spells CASSPKGLAGRPNSYEQYF. DNA of the CDR3: TGTGCCAGCAGTCCAAAGGGGCTAGCGGGAAGGCCAAACTCCTACGAGCAGTACTTC.

The chain employs TRBV5-1 and TRBJ1-1; D uncertain. Trimming removed 0 bases from V and 0 bases from J, with 9 bases in between. The CDR3 runs 15 residues. Germline V gives CDR1 SGHRS, CDR2 YFSETQ. The CDR3 loop is CASSLDRSLNTEAFF. In nucleotides, the CDR3 is TGCGCCAGCAGCTTGGATAGGTCACTGAACACTGAAGCTTTCTTT.

In DNA, the CDR3 is TGTGCCAGCAGGGGGGGGGTTATGAACACTGAAGCTTTCTTT. It yields the protein CASRGGVMNTEAFF. The chain couples TRBV12-3 or TRBV12-4 to TRBJ1-1, with TRBD1 as a possible D gene (5 bases). V was trimmed by 6 bases and J by 0 bases, leaving 11 bases between them. CDR3 length: 14 amino acids.

This clonotype appeared many times. The chain has TRBV20-1 and TRBJ1-4; D gene unclear. Trimming left V 1 base short and J 7 bases short, with 13 bases between. This CDR3 is 14 amino acids long. The germline V gene encodes CDR1 DFQATT and CDR2 SNEGSKA (reference sequence). The CDR3 sequence: CSARGGTLGEKLFF. The CDR3 nucleotides are TGCAGTGCTAGAGGAGGCACTCTAGGTGAAAAACTGTTTTTT.

This clonotype appeared once. The rearrangement joins TRBV30 to TRBJ2-5; no reliable D call. The V end lost 0 bases, the J end lost 2 bases, and 4 bases lay between the germline ends. The CDR3 spans 12 residues. Germline assignment: CDR1 GTSNPN and CDR2 SVGIG (reference sequence). DNA for the CDR3: TGTGCCTGGAGTGTGTGGCAAGAGACCCAGTACTTC. Its translation is CAWSVWQETQYF.

V gene TRBV20-1 combines with J gene TRBJ1-2; D gene unclear. This CDR3 has 13 amino acids. Trimming took 2 bases from V and 8 from J, leaving 15 bases between them. Looked up from germline, CDR1 is DFQATT and CDR2 is SNEGSKA (reference sequence). This CDR3 reads CSARREGSRGYTF. CDR3 DNA sequence: TGCAGTGCTAGAAGGGAGGGATCGCGCGGCTACACCTTC.

Only a few counts were recorded for this clonotype. Written as DNA, the CDR3 is TGTGCCAGCAGTGCCGGGACTCTCGGCTCCTACGAGCAGTACTTC. Translation gives CASSAGTLGSYEQYF. J is TRBJ2-7 and V is TRBV6-1; a possible D gene is TRBD2 (6 bases). The V gene lost 4 bases and the J gene lost 0 bases, with 13 bases spanning the gap. Looked up from germline, CDR1 is MNHNS and CDR2 is SASEGT. The CDR3 contains 15 residues.

This clonotype appeared many times. The chain joins TRBV6-1 to TRBJ1-1; D is uncertain. CDR3 size: 13 residues. CDR1 MNHNS and CDR2 SASEGT come from the germline V gene. Trimming left V 4 bases short and J 2 bases short, with 8 bases between. The DNA for the CDR3 is TGTGCCAGCAGTGGGACTTACAACACTGAAGCTTTCTTT. Translating gives CASSGTYNTEAFF.